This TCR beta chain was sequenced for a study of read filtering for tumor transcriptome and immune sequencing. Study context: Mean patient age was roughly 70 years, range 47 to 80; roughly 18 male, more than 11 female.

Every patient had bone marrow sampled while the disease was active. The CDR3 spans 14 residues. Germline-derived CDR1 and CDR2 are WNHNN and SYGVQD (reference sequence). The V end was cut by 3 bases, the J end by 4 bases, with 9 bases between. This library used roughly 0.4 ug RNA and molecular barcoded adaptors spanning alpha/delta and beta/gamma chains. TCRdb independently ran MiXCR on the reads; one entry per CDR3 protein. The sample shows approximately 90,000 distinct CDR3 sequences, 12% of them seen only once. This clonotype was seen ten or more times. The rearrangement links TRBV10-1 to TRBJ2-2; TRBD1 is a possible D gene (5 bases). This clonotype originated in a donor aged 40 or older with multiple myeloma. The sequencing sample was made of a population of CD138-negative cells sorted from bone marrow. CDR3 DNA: TGCGCCAGCAGTGATGCAGGGCGCACCGGGGAGCTGTTTTTT. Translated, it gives CASSDAGRTGELFF.